The 20 T cell receptor beta chains listed next were all sequenced from one sample in a study of blood T cells in healthy people across ages. A sample-barcoded 5' primer and a J-beta primer mix were used in a second PCR of roughly 7 to 11 cycles. TCRdb re-called the 5' RACE reads with MiXCR, one entry per CDR3 protein. This table has 1.5 million to 2 million distinct CDR3 sequences, about 49% appearing once. Sequencing was carried out using blood. The receptors originated from a woman aged 40 to 50 in good health.

V is TRBV6-2 or TRBV6-3 and J is TRBJ2-1; 12 positions agree with TRBD2. CDR1 and CDR2 from the germline V gene are MNHEY and SVGEGT. J lost 9 bases, V lost 0 bases, and 6 bases had no gene match. The CDR3 contains 16 residues. DNA of the CDR3: TGTGCCAGCAGTTACTCGCTAGCGGGGGGGCCAATTGAGCAGTTCTTC. It codes for CASSYSLAGGPIEQFF.

The chain links TRBV25-1 to TRBJ2-1; TRBD2 matches at 7 bases. This CDR3 comprises 15 residues. The germline V gene has CDR1 MGHDK and CDR2 SYGVNS. V was pared by 3 bases and J by 0 bases, with 2 bases of the junction left unmatched. CDR3 protein: CASSEGGVSYNEQFF. The CDR3 nucleotides read TGTGCCAGCAGTGAGGGGGGGGTCTCCTACAATGAGCAGTTCTTC.

This clonotype occurred many times. The chain recombines TRBV29-1 with TRBJ2-5; 7 bases line up with TRBD2. This CDR3 has 17 amino acids. V was clipped by 8 bases and J by 1 base; unmatched bases: 19. The germline V gene has CDR1 SQVTM and CDR2 ANQGSEA. This CDR3 is CSLAGENINRTQETQYF. In DNA, the CDR3 is TGCAGCCTGGCGGGGGAGAACATCAATAGGACCCAAGAGACCCAGTACTTC.

In DNA form, the CDR3 reads TGTGCCAGCAGCTTAGGAGGGTCCAGGGCGGTAAGGCCCCAGCATTTT. Protein: CASSLGGSRAVRPQHF. The chain recombines TRBV7-2 with TRBJ1-5, with D perhaps matching TRBD1 (5 bases). V gave up 1 base and J gave up 9 bases, with 19 bases separating them. This CDR3 has 16 amino acids. From germline, CDR1 is SGHTA and CDR2 FQGNSA.

This clonotype was found a few times. The CDR3 DNA follows: TGCAGTGCTGACCTAGCGGGGGGTGGTGAGACCCAGTACTTC. The encoded protein is CSADLAGGGETQYF. This chain joins TRBV20-1 and TRBJ2-5; 11 bases map to TRBD2. The germline CDR1 and CDR2 sequences are DFQATT and SNEGSKA (reference sequence). The junction had 7 bases not matched to a gene; V was cut back by 5 bases and J by 5 bases. The CDR3 has 14 amino acids.

This clonotype was observed a handful of times. V usage is TRBV6-1 and J usage is TRBJ2-5, with a weak D call TRBD1 (5 bases). The V end lost 7 bases, the J end lost 5 bases, and 17 bases lay between the germline ends. The CDR3 has 14 amino acids. Germline values: CDR1 MNHNS, CDR2 SASEGT. CDR3 sequence: CASIHQGERETQYF. The CDR3, as DNA: TGTGCCAGCATCCATCAGGGCGAGAGGGAGACCCAGTACTTC.

The chain recombines TRBV28 with TRBJ2-3, with D unresolved. This CDR3 spans 11 amino acids. CDR1 and CDR2 (germline): MDHEN, SYDVKM. Deletions cut 3 bases from V and 7 bases from J, with 5 bases between. This CDR3 reads CASSLANTQYF. The CDR3 DNA reads as TGTGCCAGCAGTTTGGCGAATACGCAGTATTTT.

This clonotype turned up a few times. The CDR3 sequence is CASSAYGGQETQYF. The CDR3 DNA reads as TGTGCCAGCAGCGCGTATGGGGGCCAAGAGACCCAGTACTTC. This chain connects TRBV9 to TRBJ2-5; D possibly uses TRBD1 or TRBD2 (5 bases each). The CDR3 length is 14 residues. V was cut by 3 bases and J by 1 base, with 10 bases left in between. Germline V CDR1 and CDR2: SGDLS, YYNGEE.

About this clonotype: The junction shows a germline mismatch at one end, possibly a read error. The rearrangement uses TRBV27 and TRBJ2-7; maybe TRBD2 (6 bases). The CDR3 is made up of 16 amino acids. Per germline, CDR1 MNHEY and CDR2 SMNVEV (reference sequence). In DNA form, the CDR3 reads TGTACCAGCAGTCCCAGTACGGGGGACGCCACCTACGAGCAGTACTTC. It specifies CTSSPSTGDATYEQYF.

This clonotype was seen more than once but under ten times. This chain uses TRBV4-1 with TRBJ1-4; D is perhaps TRBD1 (5 bases). CDR3 length: 16 amino acids. The germline gives CDR1 MGHRA, CDR2 YSYEKL. Trimming removed 0 bases from V and 2 bases from J, with 10 bases in between. This chain's CDR3 is CASSQEEGFTNEKLFF. The CDR3 nucleotides read TGCGCCAGCAGCCAAGAAGAGGGGTTTACTAATGAAAAACTGTTTTTT.

The chain has TRBV6-5 and TRBJ1-6; D remains unclear. This CDR3 is 16 amino acids long. V was cut by 5 bases and J by 9 bases, with 20 bases left in between. CDR1 MNHEY and CDR2 SVGAGI come from the germline V gene. The CDR3 nucleotides read TGTGCCAGCAGTCATAATGCCCGGGGAAGCCTTTCACCCCTCCACTTT. The encoded protein is CASSHNARGSLSPLHF.

V is TRBV6-2 or TRBV6-3 and J is TRBJ1-1; 8 positions agree with TRBD1. Trimming took 2 bases from V and 5 from J; bases not matched to a gene: 7. Germline V CDR1 and CDR2: MNHEY, SVGEGT. The CDR3 sequence is 15 residues long. CDR3 sequence: CASSYRGRGPTEAFF. DNA for the CDR3: TGTGCCAGCAGTTACAGGGGCAGGGGGCCTACTGAAGCTTTCTTT.

This clonotype turned up a few times. The gene calls are TRBV20-1 and TRBJ2-3, with a weak D call TRBD2 (6 bases). The CDR3 has 15 amino acids. Germline V gene data show CDR1 as DFQATT and CDR2 as SNEGSKA (reference sequence). The ends were cut back, 6 bases at V and 1 base at J, with 17 bases in the middle. The CDR3 nucleotides read TGCAGTGCCCGACGTGGGGGGACTGGCACAGATACGCAGTATTTT. This encodes CSARRGGTGTDTQYF.

The gene calls are TRBV20-1 and TRBJ2-6, with 10 positions matching TRBD1. The germline V gene encodes CDR1 DFQATT and CDR2 SNEGSKA (reference sequence). The ends lost 0 bases at V and 0 bases at J; junction bases unmatched: 17. This CDR3 has 22 residues. This chain's CDR3 is CSARDLKPRDRGVSSGANVLTF. CDR3 nucleotide sequence: TGCAGTGCTAGAGATCTTAAGCCGCGGGACAGGGGAGTTTCCTCTGGGGCCAACGTCCTGACTTTC.

This clonotype was observed a handful of times. V usage is TRBV7-2 and J usage is TRBJ2-3; D is uncertain. Germline CDR1 SGHTA, CDR2 FQGNSA. The CDR3 covers 14 residues. V was pared by 4 bases and J by 1 base, with 9 bases between. This chain's CDR3 is CASSSDVGTDTQYF. DNA for the CDR3: TGTGCCAGCAGCTCCGATGTGGGCACAGATACGCAGTATTTT.

This clonotype has only a few counts. The genes are TRBV11-2 and TRBJ2-1; D is ambiguous. CDR3 length: 13 amino acids. The ends were cut back, 0 bases at V and 10 bases at J, with 10 bases in the middle. Germline lookup yields CDR1 SGHAT and CDR2 FQNNGV. The CDR3 nucleotides are TGTGCCAGCAGCTTAGATCCAGGTAGCGAGCAGTTCTTC. It codes for CASSLDPGSEQFF.

This clonotype was seen once. The chain carries TRBV6-6 and TRBJ2-3; the D gene could be TRBD1 or TRBD2 (5 bases each). V lost 3 bases and J 3 bases, leaving 10 bases between the germline ends. This CDR3 has 14 residues. From germline, CDR1 is MNHNY and CDR2 SVGAGI (reference sequence). CDR3 protein: CASSYNGATDTQYF. As DNA, the CDR3 is TGTGCCAGCAGTTATAACGGGGCGACAGATACGCAGTATTTT.

The V and J genes are TRBV3-1 and TRBJ2-1; no clear D. Trimming removed 5 bases at V and 5 bases at J, with 19 bases between. Germline values: CDR1 LGHDT, CDR2 YNNKEL (reference sequence). This CDR3 has 16 residues. This chain's CDR3 is CASSFWSGTADNEQFF. CDR3 DNA sequence: TGTGCCAGCAGCTTCTGGTCGGGCACCGCAGACAATGAGCAGTTCTTC.

This clonotype was counted a few times. This rearrangement joins TRBV5-1 to TRBJ2-1; 15 bases fit TRBD2. The J segment lost 0 bases and the V segment lost 3 bases, leaving 4 bases of the junction unmatched. The germline V gene has CDR1 SGHRS and CDR2 YFSETQ. CDR3 size: 18 residues. This chain's CDR3 is CASSYGTSGGPSYNEQFF. CDR3 sequence (DNA): TGCGCCAGCAGCTACGGGACTAGCGGGGGGCCCTCCTACAATGAGCAGTTCTTC. Together with reference TRBV5-1 and TRBJ2-1, the CDR3 gives the full variable domain: KAGVTQTPRYLIKTRGQQVTLSCSPISGHRSVSWYQQTPGQGLQFLFEYFSETQRNKGNFPGRFSGRQFSNSRSEMNVSTLELGDSALYLCASSYGTSGGPSYNEQFFGPGTRLTVL.

This clonotype occurred a few times. V usage is TRBV2 and J usage is TRBJ2-1, with D perhaps TRBD1 or TRBD2 (6 bases each). The CDR3 length is 16 residues. V was shortened by 1 base and J by 2 bases, with 12 bases between the two germline ends. CDR1 and CDR2 (germline): SNHLY, FYNNEI. This chain's CDR3 is CASSEEEGGPYNEQFF. The CDR3 DNA is TGTGCCAGCAGTGAAGAGGAGGGGGGCCCCTACAATGAGCAGTTCTTC.